Described below is a single T cell receptor beta chain sequence and its context. Its antigen is unidentified. The sample belongs to a study of vaccination and CD4 T cells after COVID-19. Study-wide context: Investigators stimulated cells with overlapping spike peptides drawn from SARS-CoV-2, HCoV-NL63, HCoV-OC43 and HCoV-229E.

This sample's treatment: approximately 9-day PBMC culture with coronavirus spike peptide pools or control peptides (ViraFEST assay). During the years 2011-2018, before the COVID-19 pandemic, the unexposed donor's CD4+ T cells were collected. Negative selection enriched CD4+ T cells from cultures at 9 to 10 days. The V and J ends lost 6 bases and 6 bases, in that order; junction bases with no gene match: 14. This CDR3 spans 14 amino acids. Germline V gives CDR1 DFQATT, CDR2 SNEGSKA (reference sequence). Researchers used the Oncomine TCR Beta short-read assay to sequence DNA from cultured CD4+ T cells. Once CD4+ T cells had been cultured, genomic DNA was extracted from them. TCRdb used MiXCR to reprocess the PCR reads, holding one entry per CDR3 protein. The table shows 8,000 to 10,000 distinct CDR3 sequences, with about 35% occurring only once.

The rearrangement joins TRBV20-1 to TRBJ2-7; the match to TRBD1 covers 7 bases. Sequencing was carried out using CD4+ T cells from blood, cultured in vitro. The TCR comes from a human donor in good health. The CDR3 loop reads CSAPVRGLVGEQYF. The CDR3 DNA follows: TGCAGTGCCCCGGTGAGGGGGCTCGTGGGCGAGCAGTACTTC.